This TCR beta chain was identified in a study of blood T cell repertoires in COVID-19 (dated by TCRdb to the early 2020s). Looking at the study overall: The collaborator samples originated in the United States, Italy and Spain and spanned the acute and convalescent phases of COVID-19. Deeply sampled blood TCRbeta repertoires from subjects exposed to, actively infected with, or recovered from COVID-19 were included in the dataset. The repertoires were released in a freely available public database meant as a resource for research on the immune response to SARS-CoV-2. The material from the prospective study consisted of cDNA or gDNA derived from T cells, B-cell-depleted T cells, or PBMCs. A de-identified subject ID, COVID-19 status, age in years and sex were almost always included in the sample metadata. Where HLA class I and class II types were available, the types were taken from metadata supplied by the sample provider, not from assay-based typing. Samples were obtained from the ongoing ImmuneRACE study (first 160 participants) and from 1,254 subjects provided by 6 global collaborators.

This clone was found once. This clone's antigen is unknown. No clone much larger than this one lies a single base away; base qualities are absent. The same CDR3 also results from other DNA sequences found in this sample. Results the study describes overall, beyond this receptor: The amount of clinical and demographic metadata varied by source and participant and was provided uncurated.

In Seattle, one collaborating source enrolled patients while the infection was active and tracked those patients longitudinally over the course of disease. Whole blood was collected in K2EDTA tubes by collaborating institutions according to the institutions' own protocols. For TCRbeta analysis, collaborators shipped samples as frozen whole blood, isolated PBMCs, or DNA extracted from either of those sample types. The immunoSEQ Assay, a bias-controlled multiplex PCR, was used to amplify TCRbeta CDR3 regions from genomic DNA. The study's processing was this. Nucleated cell counts per sample were estimated from amplification of reference gene primers within the assay. To quantify the absolute abundance of each unique TCRbeta CDR3 rearrangement, sequence reads were collapsed and filtered. Productive Simpson clonality was computed per sample as the square root of Simpson's diversity index over productive rearrangements. TCRdb re-hosts the immuneACCESS table, in-frame sequences only. Its copies lack some clones; in the studies checked, an unresolved V gene accounts for under half of them, and the cause for the rest is not known. The V and J calls and clone size were taken over from that table, and D and trimming were inferred from the DNA. The sample table holds some 220,000 clones, of which roughly 85% were seen once. The ten top clones hold under 2.5% of the sample.

Trimming takes 4 bases off V and 7 bases off J; junction bases not matched to a gene: 4. From the cysteine up to the phenylalanine, the CDR3 has a length of 13 residues. Solely the CDR3 DNA is kept, with 39 bases framed from the first base. CDR1 and CDR2, per the germline V gene, are LGHNA and YNFKEQ. The specimen sequenced was peripheral blood. The receptor was isolated from a woman between 70 and 85 years old with COVID-19, enrolled during active disease. The chain uses TRBV4-2 and TRBJ1-2, with 9 bases aligning to TRBD1. This receptor has the CDR3 CASSPGQGGGYTF. The nucleotides are TGTGCCAGCAGCCCGGGACAGGGAGGTGGCTACACCTTC.